This entry features one TCR beta chain sequence. V shed 4 bases and J shed 5 bases, with 15 bases lying between them. Germline CDR1 SGHRS, CDR2 YFSETQ. The CDR3 covers 15 residues. This entry comes from a study of T-cell reconstitution after alpha-beta-depleted transplantation in children. It was with unique molecular identifiers that the TCRbeta library was prepared. MiXCR was run by TCRdb on the PCR reads, yielding one entry per CDR3 protein. The table shows about 540,000 distinct CDR3 sequences, with about 18% occurring only once. The specimen was PBMCs from the stem cell graft donor, collected from the stem cell graft. This receptor was taken from a human donor who donated a stem cell graft to a child with acute lymphoblastic leukemia. J is TRBJ2-2 and V is TRBV5-1, with a tentative D call TRBD2 (6 bases). This CDR3 reads CASSPEGLPTGELFF. The CDR3 DNA follows: TGCGCCAGCAGCCCGGAGGGACTGCCGACCGGGGAGCTGTTTTTT.